This entry lists 14 T cell receptor beta chains sequenced from one sample in a study of CDR3 diversity in severe acne. MiXCR, applied by TCRdb to the PCR reads, yields one record per CDR3 protein. In the table there are about 93,000 distinct CDR3 sequences, roughly 52% of which are singletons. The specimen sequenced was blood. The source of these receptors is a male donor in good health, serving as a control.

The chain employs TRBV25-1 and TRBJ2-2, with D perhaps matching TRBD2 (5 bases). V was trimmed by 4 bases and J by 7 bases, leaving 16 bases between them. This CDR3 comprises 15 residues. The germline V gene has CDR1 MGHDK and CDR2 SYGVNS. The CDR3 sequence is CASSGRNKEVGELFF. CDR3 coding DNA: TGTGCCAGCAGTGGCCGGAACAAGGAGGTCGGGGAGCTGTTTTTT. The variable domain in full, completed from reference TRBV25-1 and TRBJ2-2, reads EADIYQTPRYLVIGTGKKITLECSQTMGHDKMYWYQQDPGMELHLIHYSYGVNSTEKGDLSSESTVSRIRTEHFPLTLESARPSHTSQYLCASSGRNKEVGELFFGEGSRLTVL.

V gene TRBV6-5 combines with J gene TRBJ1-5; TRBD1 aligns across 7 bases. The trim removed 5 bases at V and 2 bases at J, leaving 18 bases unmatched. The CDR3 is made up of 19 amino acids. Per the germline V gene, CDR1 is MNHEY and CDR2 is SVGAGI. The DNA of the CDR3 is TGTGCCAGCAGTGACTGGACAGGCGGGTCTTCTATGGGCAATCAGCCCCAGCATTTT. Amino acids: CASSDWTGGSSMGNQPQHF.

This clonotype was counted many times. The V call is TRBV5-1, the J call TRBJ2-7; D perhaps matches TRBD2 (6 bases). V was cut by 1 base and J by 2 bases, with 10 bases left in between. CDR1 is SGHRS, CDR2 YFSETQ, per germline. The CDR3 totals 14 residues. The CDR3 DNA is TGCGCCAGCAGCTTGAAGGAGGGCCCCTACGAGCAGTACTTC. It encodes CASSLKEGPYEQYF.

This clonotype has a count of ten or more. The chain is built from TRBV9 and TRBJ1-1; D gene unclear. V shed 0 bases and J shed 10 bases, with 16 bases lying between them. This CDR3 is 14 amino acids long. Per germline, CDR1 SGDLS and CDR2 YYNGEE. The CDR3 sequence is CASSVVIEGKGAFF. The CDR3 bases are TGTGCCAGCAGCGTAGTGATTGAGGGTAAGGGAGCTTTCTTT.

About this clonotype itself: An end of the junction does not agree with germline; a read error may underlie this. CDR3 sequence: CATSDPGSNTGEPFF. For the CDR3, the DNA is TGTGCCACCAGTGATCCGGGATCGAACACCGGGGAGCCGTTTTTT. The chain combines TRBV24-1 with TRBJ2-2; D might be TRBD2 (5 bases). CDR1 is KGHDR and CDR2 is SFDVKD in the germline V gene. This CDR3 comprises 15 residues.

Remarks on this clonotype: Since a much larger clone is just one base distant, this may be a read error. The CDR3 sequence is CASGLSVPSGSRETQYF. The CDR3 coding sequence is TGTGCCAGCGGTTTATCGGTCCCCAGCGGGAGCCGAGAGACCCAGTACTTC. The J gene is TRBJ2-5, the V gene TRBV27; 8 nucleotides agree with TRBD2. The CDR3 totals 17 residues. CDR1 is MNHEY and CDR2 is SMNVEV in the germline V gene (reference sequence).

The chain carries TRBV7-8 and TRBJ1-5, with D possibly TRBD1 on 5 matching bases. Germline CDR1 and CDR2: SGHVS and FQNEAQ. Trimming shortened V by 4 bases and J by 1 base, and 8 bases separated the two germline ends. CDR3 length: 14 residues. The CDR3 sequence is CASSSGGSNQPQHF. The CDR3, as DNA: TGTGCCAGCAGCTCTGGGGGGAGCAATCAGCCCCAGCATTTT.

The CDR3 DNA reads as TGCAGCGTCAAAAATGGACAGGGGACGGGCTACACCTTC. Residues: CSVKNGQGTGYTF. The chain links TRBV29-1 to TRBJ1-2; 9 nucleotides agree with TRBD1. Germline lookup yields CDR1 SQVTM and CDR2 ANQGSEA. The CDR3 spans 13 residues. J lost 8 bases, V lost 6 bases, and 10 bases had no gene match.

The chain combines TRBV12-3 or TRBV12-4 with TRBJ2-7, with TRBD1 identical over 7 bases. The V segment lost 4 bases and the J segment 3 bases; nucleotides outside the gene matches: 6. This CDR3 spans 14 amino acids. The CDR3 reads CASSSADRLYEQYF. The CDR3 bases are TGTGCCAGCAGTTCCGCGGACAGGCTCTACGAGCAGTACTTC.

The V gene is TRBV18, the J gene TRBJ2-1; 7 bases fit TRBD1. The trim removed 1 base at V and 10 bases at J, leaving 10 bases unmatched. The CDR3 spans 15 residues. Per the germline V gene, CDR1 is KGHSH and CDR2 is LQKENI. CDR3 coding DNA: TGTGCCAGCTCACCACGGTCAGGGGGTTTTGGGGAGCAGTTCTTC. Amino acid sequence: CASSPRSGGFGEQFF.

The V gene is TRBV27, the J gene TRBJ2-7; 10 bases are shared with TRBD2. The CDR3 is made up of 17 amino acids. After removal of 4 bases from V and 0 bases from J, the junction contained 9 bases not matched to a gene. In germline, CDR1 is MNHEY, CDR2 SMNVEV (reference sequence). This CDR3 reads CASSSVPGTSASYEQYF. The DNA of the CDR3 is TGTGCCAGCAGTTCCGTCCCCGGGACTAGCGCCTCCTACGAGCAGTACTTC.

The chain couples TRBV24-1 to TRBJ1-1, with a weak D call TRBD1 (6 bases). Between the trimmed V and J ends, which lost 7 bases and 0 bases, there was a span of 8 bases. CDR1 and CDR2 from the germline V gene are KGHDR and SFDVKD. This CDR3 has 13 amino acids. The CDR3 here is CATRDSVNTEAFF. For the CDR3, the DNA is TGTGCCACCAGGGACAGTGTGAACACTGAAGCTTTCTTT.

The V call is TRBV19, the J call TRBJ2-2; unclear D gene. Trimming left V 7 bases short and J 5 bases short, with 17 bases between. Germline assignment: CDR1 LNHDA and CDR2 SQIVND (reference sequence). The CDR3 runs to 15 residues. The CDR3 protein is CASTSTGLRTGELFF. CDR3 bases: TGTGCCAGTACCTCAACCGGCTTGAGGACCGGGGAGCTGTTTTTT.

With regard to this clonotype: A much more abundant neighbour one base away suggests this may be a read error. The rearrangement links TRBV5-1 to TRBJ2-2; weak D call: TRBD2 (6 bases). This CDR3 has 15 residues. Germline V gives CDR1 SGHRS, CDR2 YFSETQ. This chain's CDR3 is CASSLGAGLSGGLFF. The CDR3 DNA sequence: TGCGCCAGCAGCTTGGGGGCCGGGTTGTCCGGGGGGCTGTTTTTT.